This is a list of T cell receptor beta chains from one sample in a study of CD8+CD57+ T cells in acquired aplastic anemia. Each CDR3 protein is one row after TCRdb ran MiXCR on the reads. The table lists about 470,000 distinct CDR3 sequences, around 32% of them singletons, with 0.7% to 1% in the top ten. The sequencing sample was made of sorted CD4+, CD8+, or CD8+CD57+ T cells (not recorded which) from PBMCs. Receptor source: a human donor with aplastic anemia. The CDR3 runs from the conserved cysteine through the conserved F or W. A D gene is named only where the DNA matches it firmly. Size tells how often a clone was seen (once, few, many) or the class of an expanded clone, and some rows leave it out.

v_call	d_call	clone_size	j_call	cdr3_aa	cdr3_nt
TRBV19	NA	many	TRBJ1-4	CASAVATNEKLFF	TGTGCCAGTGCGGTGGCGACTAATGAAAAACTGTTTTTT
TRBV6-1	TRBD1	few	TRBJ1-5	CASSPFNRGRNQPQHF	TGTGCCAGCAGTCCATTCAACAGGGGGCGCAATCAGCCCCAGCATTTT
TRBV11-1	NA	NA	TRBJ2-3	CASSLARGGAGDTQYF	TGTGCCAGCAGCTTAGCTCGCGGGGGCGCTGGGGATACGCAGTATTTT
TRBV5-1	NA	NA	TRBJ1-4	CASSFEGFNEKLFF	TGCGCCAGCAGCTTTGAGGGTTTTAATGAAAAACTGTTTTTT
TRBV4-2	NA	NA	TRBJ2-1	CASSQDIDTTREQFF	TGTGCCAGCAGCCAAGATATAGACACCACTAGGGAGCAGTTCTTC
TRBV12-3/TRBV12-4	TRBD1	NA	TRBJ1-3	CACNQGGAGGNTIYF	TGTGCCTGCAATCAAGGGGGCGCGGGGGGAAACACCATATATTTT
TRBV4-1	NA	few	TRBJ2-1	CASSQGAGTYNEQFF	TGCGCCAGCAGCCAAGGAGCGGGCACCTACAATGAGCAGTTCTTC
TRBV2	NA	NA	TRBJ2-7	CASSLETPGVYEQYF	TGTGCCAGCAGTTTAGAAACGCCGGGGGTCTACGAGCAGTACTTC
TRBV5-1	NA	NA	TRBJ1-6	CASSWDTNNSPLHF	TGCGCCAGCAGCTGGGACACCAATAATTCACCCCTCCACTTT
TRBV7-8	NA	many	TRBJ2-5	CASSLGSLETQYF	TGTGCCAGCAGCTTAGGTAGTTTAGAGACCCAGTACTTC